The present TCR beta chain was sequenced within a study of T cell responses to AZD1222 COVID-19 vaccine. Investigators merged groups given second doses at roughly 4 or roughly 12 weeks. The protocol was immunoSEQ multiplex PCR, while the TCRdb copy is restricted to in-frame clones and leaves out a portion. Here the sample spans 140,000 to 150,000 clones, roughly 90% being singletons. The specimen comprised peripheral blood, sampled 28 days after the second AZD1222 dose. The receptor comes from an adult who received the AZD1222 COVID-19 vaccine.

CDR3 region: CATSRDFGAGSGYTF. In DNA form, the CDR3 reads TGTGCCACCAGCAGAGATTTTGGCGCGGGCAGTGGCTACACCTTC. The chain employs TRBV15 and TRBJ1-2; no definite D call. CDR1 is LNHNV and CDR2 is YYDKDF in the germline V gene (reference sequence). This CDR3 is 15 amino acids long. Trimming took 0 bases from V and 7 from J, leaving 15 bases between them.